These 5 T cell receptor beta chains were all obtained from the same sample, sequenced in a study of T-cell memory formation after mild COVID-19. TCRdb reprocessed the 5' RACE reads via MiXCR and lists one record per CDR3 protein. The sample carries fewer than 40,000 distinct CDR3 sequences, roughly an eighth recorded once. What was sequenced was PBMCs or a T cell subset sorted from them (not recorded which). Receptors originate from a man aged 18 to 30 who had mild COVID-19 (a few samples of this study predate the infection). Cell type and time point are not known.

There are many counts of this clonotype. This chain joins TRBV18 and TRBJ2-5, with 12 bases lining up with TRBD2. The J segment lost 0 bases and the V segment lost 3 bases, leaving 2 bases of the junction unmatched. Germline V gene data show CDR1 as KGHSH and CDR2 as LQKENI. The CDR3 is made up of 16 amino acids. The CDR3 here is CASSPGLAGNQETQYF. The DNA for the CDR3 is TGTGCCAGCTCACCCGGACTAGCGGGGAACCAAGAGACCCAGTACTTC.

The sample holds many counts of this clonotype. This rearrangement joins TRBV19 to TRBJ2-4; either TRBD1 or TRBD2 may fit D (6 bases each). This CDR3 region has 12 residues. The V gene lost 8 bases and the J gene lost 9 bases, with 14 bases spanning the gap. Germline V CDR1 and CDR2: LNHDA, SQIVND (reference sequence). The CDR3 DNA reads TGTGCCAGTGGAGGGGGGCTGGGCATTCAGTACTTC. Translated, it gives CASGGGLGIQYF. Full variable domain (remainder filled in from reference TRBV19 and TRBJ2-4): DGGITQSPKYLFRKEGQNVTLSCEQNLNHDAMYWYRQDPGQGLRLIYYSQIVNDFQKGDIAEGYSVSREKKESFPLTVTSAQKNPTAFYLCASGGGLGIQYFGAGTRLSVL.

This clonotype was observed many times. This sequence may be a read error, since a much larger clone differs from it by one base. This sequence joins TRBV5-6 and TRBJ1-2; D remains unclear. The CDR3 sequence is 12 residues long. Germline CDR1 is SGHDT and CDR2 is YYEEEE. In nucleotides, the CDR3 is TGTGACAGCAGCTCCGGTGGATATGGCTACACCTTC. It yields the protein CDSSSGGYGYTF.

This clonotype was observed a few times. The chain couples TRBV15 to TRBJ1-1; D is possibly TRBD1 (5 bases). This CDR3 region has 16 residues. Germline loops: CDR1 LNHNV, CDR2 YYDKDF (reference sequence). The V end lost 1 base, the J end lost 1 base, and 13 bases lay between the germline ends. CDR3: CATSRGFNRRNTEAFF. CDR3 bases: TGTGCCACCAGCAGAGGGTTTAACAGGAGGAACACTGAAGCTTTCTTT.

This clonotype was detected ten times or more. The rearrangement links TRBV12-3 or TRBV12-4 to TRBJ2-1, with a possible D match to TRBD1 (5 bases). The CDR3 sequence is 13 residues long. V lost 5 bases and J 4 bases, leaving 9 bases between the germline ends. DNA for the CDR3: TGTGCCAGCAGTCTCGGACAATACAATGAGCAGTTCTTC. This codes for CASSLGQYNEQFF.